This is a list of T cell receptor beta chains from one sample in a study of blood T cell repertoires in COVID-19. Assay: immunoSEQ multiplex PCR; the TCRdb copy retains only in-frame clones and omits some. The sample carries about 200,000 clones, 86% recorded once. Sequencing used peripheral blood. Receptor source: a woman aged 45-60 years with acute or convalescent COVID-19. Each CDR3 is given with its conserved first and last residue.

j_call: TRBJ1-1
v_call: TRBV9
cdr3_aa: CASSVGGSPDTEAFF

j_call: TRBJ2-5
v_call: TRBV7-8
cdr3_aa: CASSLGWRGVQETQYF

j_call: TRBJ2-7
v_call: TRBV10-3
cdr3_aa: CAISEETGSYLSYEQYF

j_call: TRBJ2-2
v_call: TRBV5-6
cdr3_aa: CASSLSGTGLSGELFF

j_call: TRBJ1-2
v_call: TRBV29-1
cdr3_aa: CARSGSYPDYTF

j_call: TRBJ2-1
v_call: TRBV5-6
cdr3_aa: CASSGLAGGLIPEQFF

j_call: TRBJ2-5
v_call: TRBV18
cdr3_aa: CASSPSNSPRETQYF

j_call: TRBJ1-2
v_call: TRBV19
cdr3_aa: CASQLDRGYTF

j_call: TRBJ2-7
v_call: TRBV5-6
cdr3_aa: CASSFVDFSYEQYF

j_call: TRBJ2-7
v_call: TRBV5-1
cdr3_aa: CASSFSGAPSYEQYF

j_call: TRBJ2-3
v_call: TRBV6-5
cdr3_aa: CASSNLLDTQYF

j_call: TRBJ2-7
v_call: TRBV10-3
cdr3_aa: CAISGSPTGQNEQYF

j_call: TRBJ1-2
v_call: TRBV6-5
cdr3_aa: CASSTGAGRGGYTF

j_call: TRBJ2-1
v_call: TRBV18
cdr3_aa: CASSPRLAGGDNEQFF

j_call: TRBJ2-3
v_call: TRBV30
cdr3_aa: CAWSAGTSGGTDTQYF

j_call: TRBJ1-4
v_call: TRBV19
cdr3_aa: CASSIGQGHEKLFF

j_call: TRBJ2-7
v_call: TRBV27
cdr3_aa: CASKSGPGGPYEQYF

j_call: TRBJ1-2
v_call: TRBV5-4
cdr3_aa: CASSPDRYGYTF

j_call: TRBJ2-3
v_call: TRBV5-1
cdr3_aa: CASSLAGTDTQYF

j_call: TRBJ2-1
v_call: TRBV7-3
cdr3_aa: CASSLLAGGYNEQFF

j_call: TRBJ2-3
v_call: TRBV5-1
cdr3_aa: CASQSSGGVDTQYF

j_call: TRBJ1-2
v_call: TRBV30
cdr3_aa: CAWSVRGGYGYTF

j_call: TRBJ1-2
v_call: TRBV3-1/TRBV3-2
cdr3_aa: CASSQADRGSSRGYTF

j_call: TRBJ1-4
v_call: TRBV7-8
cdr3_aa: CASSFTRTGGSEKLFF

j_call: TRBJ2-7
v_call: TRBV30
cdr3_aa: CAWSREGGYEQYF

j_call: TRBJ2-5
v_call: TRBV5-4
cdr3_aa: CASSVRTGEWETQYF

j_call: TRBJ2-2
v_call: TRBV11-1
cdr3_aa: CASSPRGVPGELFF

j_call: TRBJ2-1
v_call: TRBV19
cdr3_aa: CASSTSGGEQFF